These 23 T cell receptor beta chains originate from one sample sequenced in a study of TIL therapy for anti-PD-1-resistant metastatic lung cancer. Sequencing used immunoSEQ v3. Profiled with immunoSEQ multiplex PCR; TCRdb holds only in-frame clones, not every one. The table shows some 11,000 clones, with 58% occurring only once. Time point specified: pre-treatment sample, taken before nivolumab and TIL therapy. Pleural nodules or supraclavicular lymph nodes made up most of the excised metastases sampled. Material: tumor tissue, obtained at baseline. The receptors derive from a person aged 25 to 85 with non-small cell lung cancer.

This rearrangement joins TRBV3-1 (or the pseudogene TRBV3-2) to TRBJ2-4; 14 bases fit TRBD2. Unmatched junction bases numbered 6, after V lost 4 bases and J lost 1 base. The CDR3 contains 18 residues. In germline, CDR1 is LGHDT, CDR2 YNNKEL (reference sequence). CDR3 amino acids: CASSPGLAGGAAKNIQYF. The CDR3 nucleotides are TGTGCCAGCAGCCCAGGACTAGCGGGGGGCGCGGCCAAAAACATTCAGTACTTC.

The chain links TRBV24-1 to TRBJ2-7; 11 bases agree with TRBD1. The ends lost 3 bases at V and 4 bases at J; junction bases unmatched: 7. Germline loops: CDR1 KGHDR, CDR2 SFDVKD. The CDR3 has 16 amino acids. The CDR3 reads CATSDESGTGGYEQYF. The CDR3 nucleotides are TGTGCCACCAGTGATGAGTCCGGGACAGGGGGTTACGAGCAGTACTTC.

For this clone: The same CDR3 arises from other DNA sequences in this sample as well. In DNA form, the CDR3 reads TGTGCCAGCTCACCGGGCCTGGATAATTCACCCCTCCACTTT. Translation gives CASSPGLDNSPLHF. V is TRBV18 and J is TRBJ1-6; D gene uncertain. The germline CDR1 and CDR2 sequences are KGHSH and LQKENI. V was shortened by 3 bases and J by 5 bases, with 8 bases between the two germline ends. CDR3 length: 14 amino acids.

CDR3 DNA sequence: TGTGCCAGCAGCCAAGGGGACATAACAGGGATGGGCTACAATGAGCAGTTCTTC. Amino acid sequence: CASSQGDITGMGYNEQFF. J is TRBJ2-1 and V is TRBV3-1 (or the pseudogene TRBV3-2); perhaps TRBD1 as D (6 bases). V lost 1 base to trimming and J lost 3 bases, with 19 bases between them. The CDR3 spans 18 residues. Germline assignment: CDR1 LGHDT and CDR2 YNNKEL (reference sequence).

This clone was picked up a small number of times. The chain combines TRBV7-2 with TRBJ1-1, with D perhaps matching TRBD1 (5 bases). The CDR3 has 15 residues. CDR1 and CDR2 (germline): SGHTA, FQGNSA. The ends were cut back, 5 bases at V and 1 base at J, with 14 bases in the middle. CDR3 amino acids: CASSTNSGGNTEAFF. The DNA for the CDR3 is TGTGCCAGCAGCACCAACAGCGGGGGGAACACTGAAGCTTTCTTT.

J is TRBJ2-3 and V is TRBV6-5; tentative D call: TRBD1 (5 bases). Trimming left V 6 bases short and J 0 bases short, with 10 bases between. The CDR3 is made up of 14 amino acids. CDR1 and CDR2 (germline): MNHEY, SVGAGI. CDR3 amino acids: CASSDSTSTDTQYF. The CDR3 DNA sequence: TGTGCCAGCAGCGACAGCACTAGCACAGATACGCAGTATTTT.

V usage is TRBV9 and J usage is TRBJ1-4; 8 nucleotides agree with TRBD1. V dropped 3 bases and J dropped 3; count of bases not matched to a gene: 4. This CDR3 region has 15 residues. The germline gives CDR1 SGDLS, CDR2 YYNGEE. The CDR3 bases are TGTGCCAGCAGCGATCCGGGACAGGCTAATGAAAAACTGTTTTTT. Protein: CASSDPGQANEKLFF.

The V and J genes are TRBV4-2 and TRBJ2-3, with TRBD2 matching 12 bases. V lost 0 bases and J lost 6; bases outside the gene matches: 1. Germline V CDR1 and CDR2: LGHNA, YNFKEQ. The CDR3 spans 15 residues. In DNA form, the CDR3 reads TGTGCCAGCAGCCAAGAGCTAGCGGGAGGGGATACGCAGTATTTT. It translates to CASSQELAGGDTQYF.

The chain recombines TRBV30 with TRBJ2-7, with D unclear. CDR3 length: 11 amino acids. With 2 bases removed from V and 8 bases from J, the gap between germline ends came to 10 bases. From germline, CDR1 is GTSNPN and CDR2 SVGIG (reference sequence). The CDR3 region has the DNA TGTGCCTGGAGTTGGTCAGAACAGCAGTACTTC. This gives the protein CAWSWSEQQYF. Using reference TRBV30 and TRBJ2-7 for the parts outside the CDR3, the full variable domain is SQTIHQWPATLVQPVGSPLSLECTVEGTSNPNLYWYRQAAGRGLQLLFYSVGIGQISSEVPQNLSASRPQDRQFILSSKKLLLSDSGFYLCAWSWSEQQYFGPGTRLTVT.

In its sample, this clone was seen a few times. The chain links TRBV9 to TRBJ1-5; TRBD1 matches at 8 bases. Trimming at V came to 4 bases and at J to 1 base, leaving 19 bases not matched to a gene. Germline CDR1 and CDR2: SGDLS and YYNGEE. There are 20 residues in the CDR3. The CDR3 DNA sequence: TGTGCCAGCAGCCCCCGCGGGGACAGGTCGAGACTCCGAAGCAATCAGCCCCAGCATTTT. It is translated as CASSPRGDRSRLRSNQPQHF.

This clone was counted only a few times. V usage is TRBV4-2 and J usage is TRBJ1-6; a weak D match, TRBD1 (5 bases). The CDR3 is made up of 15 amino acids. The V end lost 4 bases, the J end lost 5 bases, and 12 bases lay between the germline ends. CDR1 and CDR2 (germline): LGHNA, YNFKEQ. The CDR3 reads CASSLQGEDNSPLHF. The CDR3, as DNA: TGTGCCAGCAGCCTCCAGGGAGAGGATAATTCACCCCTCCACTTT.

The J gene is TRBJ2-1, the V gene TRBV10-2, with D perhaps being TRBD1 or TRBD2 (5 bases each). Germline loops: CDR1 WSHSY, CDR2 SAAADI. The CDR3 extends over 13 amino acids. Trimming cost V 2 bases and J 10 bases, with 12 bases left between them. Written as DNA, the CDR3 is TGCGCCAGCAGTGAGATACCGAGGGGCGAGCAGTTCTTC. Its translation is CASSEIPRGEQFF.

This clone was seen more than once but under ten times. J is TRBJ2-7 and V is TRBV28; 14 bases map to TRBD2. Germline V gene sequence: CDR1 MDHEN, CDR2 SYDVKM. J lost 4 bases, V lost 4 bases, and 15 bases had no gene match. The CDR3 length is 19 residues. In nucleotides, the CDR3 is TGTGCCAGCAGTTCCGCCGAGCTGACTAGCGGGAGGGCCGGGTACGAGCAGTACTTC. Translated: CASSSAELTSGRAGYEQYF.

The chain employs TRBV30 and TRBJ2-1; 10 bases line up with TRBD2. This CDR3 spans 11 amino acids. The J segment lost 15 bases and the V segment lost 3 bases, leaving 5 bases of the junction unmatched. Germline V lookup: CDR1 GTSNPN, CDR2 SVGIG (reference sequence). The chain's CDR3 is CAWSTSGERFF. The CDR3, as DNA: TGTGCCTGGAGCACTAGCGGGGAGAGGTTCTTC. Together with reference TRBV30 and TRBJ2-1, the CDR3 gives the full variable domain: SQTIHQWPATLVQPVGSPLSLECTVEGTSNPNLYWYRQAAGRGLQLLFYSVGIGQISSEVPQNLSASRPQDRQFILSSKKLLLSDSGFYLCAWSTSGERFFGPGTRLTVL.

In its sample, this clone is medium-sized. V gene TRBV21-1 combines with J gene TRBJ2-2; the D call in the table, TRBD1, was not verified against the DNA. TRBV21-1 is labeled a pseudogene. The CDR3 is made up of 15 amino acids. The CDR3 loop reads CASSNPTGATGELFF. In DNA form, the CDR3 reads TGTGCCAGCAGCAACCCGACAGGGGCCACCGGGGAGCTGTTTTTT.

This clone was found a few times. The chain combines TRBV5-1 with TRBJ1-1; maybe TRBD1 (6 bases). V lost 5 bases, J lost 3 bases, and 26 bases lay in between. The CDR3 is 18 residues long. Looked up from germline, CDR1 is SGHRS and CDR2 is YFSETQ. The CDR3 DNA is TGCGCCAGCAGAATCTTCGTCGGCCAACAGGGTGTGTACACTGAAGCTTTCTTT. Its protein product is CASRIFVGQQGVYTEAFF.

The chain couples TRBV19 to TRBJ1-2; D is uncertain. Trimming removed 6 bases at V and 6 bases at J, with 14 bases between. The CDR3 length is 13 residues. Germline V gene lookup returns CDR1 LNHDA and CDR2 SQIVND (reference sequence). The DNA for the CDR3 is TGTGCCAGTAGGGCCCAAGGGAGCGATGGCTACACCTTC. This gives the protein CASRAQGSDGYTF.

This sequence joins TRBV5-1 and TRBJ2-7; 7 positions match TRBD1. V dropped 5 bases and J dropped 4; count of bases not matched to a gene: 9. Germline CDR1 and CDR2: SGHRS and YFSETQ. The CDR3 extends over 14 amino acids. The DNA for the CDR3 is TGCGCCAGCAGAGAGACAGGGAGCCAATACGAGCAGTACTTC. This encodes CASRETGSQYEQYF.

The chain couples TRBV10-3 to TRBJ2-1; 9 bases line up with TRBD2. The CDR3 consists of 14 residues. V dropped 3 bases and J dropped 10; count of bases not matched to a gene: 7. The germline CDR1 and CDR2 sequences are ENHRY and SYGVKD. The CDR3 nucleotides are TGTGCCATCAGTGAAGTAGCGGGAGTTGGAGAGCAGTTCTTC. It yields the protein CAISEVAGVGEQFF.

The chain links TRBV5-4 to TRBJ2-7, with 8 positions matching TRBD1. The J segment lost 4 bases and the V segment lost 0 bases, leaving 9 bases of the junction unmatched. Germline lookup yields CDR1 SGHNT and CDR2 YYREEE (reference sequence). The CDR3 runs to 16 residues. The CDR3 loop is CASSLATRDRRYEQYF. The CDR3 bases are TGTGCCAGCAGCTTGGCGACCCGGGACAGGAGATACGAGCAGTACTTC.

This clone appeared once. J is TRBJ2-1 and V is TRBV4-1; 7 nucleotides align to TRBD1. CDR3 size: 15 residues. The germline gives CDR1 MGHRA, CDR2 YSYEKL. The V gene end was trimmed by 5 bases and the J gene end by 0 bases; junction bases not matched to a gene: 4. The CDR3 sequence is CASSYSGGSYNEQFF. The DNA of the CDR3 is TGCGCCAGCAGCTATTCAGGGGGCTCCTACAATGAGCAGTTCTTC.

Relative to its sample, this clone is large. The rearrangement joins TRBV27 to TRBJ1-6; a weak D match, TRBD1 (5 bases). Germline V CDR1 and CDR2: MNHEY, SMNVEV (reference sequence). The ends were cut back, 3 bases at V and 0 bases at J, with 15 bases in the middle. The CDR3 length is 18 residues. In DNA, the CDR3 is TGTGCCAGCAGTTTTTCCTCCGGGGGAAGCTCCTATAATTCACCCCTCCACTTT. It codes for CASSFSSGGSSYNSPLHF.

V usage is TRBV6-5 and J usage is TRBJ2-1; D not resolved. Germline V gene sequence: CDR1 MNHEY, CDR2 SVGAGI. V lost 1 base and J 2 bases, leaving 9 bases between the germline ends. The CDR3 extends over 15 amino acids. The CDR3 is CASSYLRLPYNEQFF. Written as DNA, the CDR3 is TGTGCCAGCAGTTACTTGCGACTCCCCTACAATGAGCAGTTCTTC.